This passage covers 10 T cell receptor beta chains from one sample sequenced in a study of neurological immune-mediated disorders. TCRdb redid the calling of the 5' RACE reads with MiXCR, one entry per CDR3 protein. The sample consists of over 60,000 distinct CDR3 sequences, roughly 5% of them appearing once. Sequencing was done on a sample of PBMCs. The receptor source for this set is a woman in her twenties or thirties with multiple sclerosis.

CDR3 loop: CASSLTPTTYEQYF. The CDR3 DNA sequence: TGCGCCAGCAGCTTGACTCCGACCACCTACGAGCAGTACTTC. J is TRBJ2-7 and V is TRBV5-1; D is unresolved. The CDR3 totals 14 residues. The V end lost 1 base, the J end lost 2 bases, and 10 bases lay between the germline ends. CDR1 is SGHRS, CDR2 YFSETQ, per germline.

This clonotype was seen only a few times. A read error may be the cause here, since a much bigger clone is one base away. The J gene is TRBJ2-7, the V gene TRBV29-1; D not certain. Germline lookup yields CDR1 SQVTM and CDR2 ANQGSEA. The V end was cut by 7 bases, the J end by 4 bases, with 11 bases between. This CDR3 has 11 amino acids. CDR3 in amino acids: CSAENQYEQYF. CDR3 sequence (DNA): TGCAGCGCAGAAAACCAATACGAGCAGTACTTC.

This clonotype was counted a few times. A much larger clone sits a single nucleotide away, making a read error possible. This chain connects TRBV27 to TRBJ2-1; D gene uncertain. V shed 4 bases and J shed 5 bases, with 15 bases lying between them. Germline V gives CDR1 MNHEY, CDR2 SMNVEV (reference sequence). CDR3 size: 15 residues. DNA for the CDR3: TGTGCCAGCAGTTCTGTAGTAGGGAAGAACAATGAGCAGTTCTTC. Protein sequence: CASSSVVGKNNEQFF.

The chain is built from TRBV11-2 and TRBJ2-6, with TRBD1 matching 7 bases. Germline V gives CDR1 SGHAT, CDR2 FQNNGV. V gave up 5 bases and J gave up 2 bases; unmatched junction bases: 12. The CDR3 runs to 18 residues. CDR3 bases: TGTGCCAGCAGCCAGGATGGGACCGGACAGGCTGGGGCCAACGTCCTGACTTTC. Translated: CASSQDGTGQAGANVLTF.

This clonotype was recorded many times. The J gene is TRBJ2-2, the V gene TRBV5-6; D is unclear. There are 13 residues in the CDR3. The germline CDR1 and CDR2 sequences are SGHDT and YYEEEE. V lost 4 bases and J lost 6, with 10 bases in between. Written as DNA, the CDR3 is TGTGCCAGCAGCCACCCATCCCCCGGGGAGCTGTTTTTT. Translating gives CASSHPSPGELFF.

This clonotype came up a few times. The rearrangement uses TRBV4-1 and TRBJ1-1; D is ambiguous. Looked up from germline, CDR1 is MGHRA and CDR2 is YSYEKL. The CDR3 has 11 residues. Trimming stripped 6 bases from V and 0 bases from J, with 2 bases between. The CDR3 sequence is CASRMNTEAFF. DNA for the CDR3: TGCGCCAGCAGAATGAACACTGAAGCTTTCTTT.

At least ten counts were recorded for this clonotype. V usage is TRBV5-1 and J usage is TRBJ2-6, with 9 bases identical to TRBD1. This CDR3 comprises 16 residues. Germline CDR1 SGHRS, CDR2 YFSETQ. Losses at the gene ends were 6 bases for V and 2 bases for J; bases not matched to a gene: 6. The CDR3 nucleotides are TGCGCCAGCACCTTACAGGGGGCGCCTGGGGCCAACGTCCTGACTTTC. It is translated as CASTLQGAPGANVLTF.

There are a few counts of this clonotype. J is TRBJ2-1 and V is TRBV20-1; 8 nucleotides agree with TRBD1. Trimming took 5 bases from V and 0 from J; bases not matched to a gene: 3. This CDR3 is built from 14 residues. Per the germline V gene, CDR1 is DFQATT and CDR2 is SNEGSKA (reference sequence). The CDR3 sequence: CSADRGPSYNEQFF. The DNA for the CDR3 is TGCAGTGCTGACAGGGGTCCCTCCTACAATGAGCAGTTCTTC.

This clonotype occurred many times. The V call is TRBV20-1, the J call TRBJ2-5; 11 bases agree with TRBD2. CDR3 length: 16 amino acids. Germline-derived CDR1 and CDR2 are DFQATT and SNEGSKA (reference sequence). V was clipped by 6 bases and J by 4 bases; unmatched bases: 13. The CDR3 DNA sequence: TGCAGTGCGGGACAGGGTTTTAGCGGGGGGGCAGAGACCCAGTACTTC. As protein: CSAGQGFSGGAETQYF.

This clonotype was observed a few times. A much larger clone differs by one base, so this may be a read error. The chain combines TRBV6-5 with TRBJ2-7; D remains unclear. CDR1 and CDR2 (germline): MNHEY, SVGAGI. V was shortened by 3 bases and J by 4 bases, with 16 bases between the two germline ends. This CDR3 is 15 amino acids long. The CDR3 region has the DNA TGTGCCAGCAGTTATAAATTGGGAAAGGGATACGAGCAGTACTTC. Its translation: CASSYKLGKGYEQYF.